The entry that follows covers one T cell receptor (beta chain) sequence. Its antigen target is currently unknown. It has no much larger one-base neighbor in the sample; base qualities were not kept. The data originate from a study of tumor-infiltrating lymphocytes in primary liver carcinoma (dated by TCRdb to the late 2010s). About the study as a whole: Of the five patients (three men and two women, aged 30 to 69 years), four had hepatocellular carcinoma and one had combined HCC and intrahepatic cholangiocarcinoma. Repertoires from technical replicates were highly reproducible, with mean shared-clone rates approximately 0.9 and correlation coefficients above 0.95. To link TCRbeta repertoire diversity with the local molecular phenotype, the 25 or so tumor region samples were profiled using Agilent mRNA microarrays. The five patients had tumors staged T1-T3 N0M0, with maximum diameters ranging from roughly 4.2 to 11 cm. Roughly 3.65 to 7.13 million productive TCRbeta reads were obtained per sample, and no significant difference in read depth was found between tissue types. For each liver tumor, the study sampled five regions along with adjacent normal tissue and blood, and applied TCRbeta repertoire sequencing, expression microarrays and whole-exome sequencing. TCRbeta repertoire sequencing covered 35 or so specimens from 5 patients: some 25 tumor regions, 5 adjacent noncancerous liver tissues and 5 peripheral blood samples. The study at large found these results: Only a few patients were included in the study, and the authors note that the findings should be validated in a larger study. Only the TCR beta chain was sequenced, so true repertoire diversity is likely underestimated because unpaired alpha chains were not captured. Pairs of tumor regions showed greater repertoire overlap (mean about 36%) than tumor-adjacent pairs (roughly 17%) or tumor-blood pairs (approximately 15%), which is consistent with antigen-driven expansion. A significantly larger repertoire fraction was made up by the top 250 clones in tumors than in blood (p = 0.039). Bulk unsorted samples precluded comparing CD4+ and CD8+ T cell repertoires. Only roughly 7-25% of top clones appeared in all five regions of a tumor, which suggests that tumor-infiltrating T cells are spatially heterogeneous.

The CDR3 goes from the cysteine to the phenylalanine over 13 residues. This entry keeps only the CDR3 DNA: 39 bases, framed from base 1. V is pared back by 3 bases and J by 8 bases, with 16 bases lying between the germline termini. The germline V gene (reference sequence) sets CDR1 to DFQATT and CDR2 to SNEGSKA. Without any cell sorting, total RNA and DNA were co-extracted from approximately 20-30 mg of bulk tissue using the AllPrep DNA/RNA mini kit. Roughly 5 patients with histopathologically diagnosed primary liver carcinoma underwent surgical resection in China between 2015 and March 2016. At the time of sampling, the patients were treatment-naive and had chronic HBV infection. Five spatially separated regions were sampled per tumor: superior, inferior, left-lateral and right-lateral poles, plus the tumor centre. Histological examination found more than 75% viable tumor cells in every tumor sample. Fresh tumor and adjacent tissue pieces were bisected, with one half stored in RNAlater at -80 degrees C and the other half sent for histology.

A constant-region primer and ProtoScript II reverse transcriptase were used to reverse-transcribe TCRbeta-specific cDNA from about 500 ng total RNA. TCRbeta libraries were built with three nested multiplex PCR rounds, a slightly modified ARM-PCR procedure. The first two PCR rounds used multiplex TRBV1-TRBV30 forward primers with a Cbeta reverse primer, each for 10 to 11 cycles. Sample barcodes and Illumina adapters were added in a final 25-cycle PCR with Deep VentR polymerase. Amplicons of 200-500 bp were gel-purified with a QIAquick gel extraction kit before sequencing. An Illumina HiSeq 2500 was used to sequence the TCRbeta amplicons with 250-bp paired-end reads. The authors processed their data as follows. To recover full CDR3 sequences, reads were quality-trimmed using Trimmomatic v0.33 and paired reads were then merged using FLASH v1.2.11. V, D and J germline segments were assigned to the rearranged TCRbeta sequences by MiGEC v1.2.1b. Clonotype statistics, along with Shannon-Wiener diversity indices, were calculated using VDJtools v1.0.0. Except for diversity analysis, only each sample's 250 most abundant clonotypes were used in subsequent analyses to reduce sampling bias. TCRdb handled the public reads itself, with Q25 trimming in fastp and clone calling in MiXCR, and kept productive beta chains. Rows are combined by CDR3 protein, so each entry shows the most common genes and DNA. V and J calls and clone size were set by TCRdb, not the authors. This sample is represented by approximately 100,000 distinct CDR3 sequences; around two thirds of them were singletons. The ten largest account for approximately 12% of the sample.

Material: liver tumor tissue from sampling region 2. Read against the paper, the sample's cell subset or site label means: tumor region T2, inferior pole. The chain is encoded by TRBV20-1 joined to TRBJ1-2; a weak D assignment points to TRBD1 (5 bases agree). The sequence came from an older woman with primary liver carcinoma and hepatitis B virus infection. The DNA reads TGCAGTGCTAGTGCAGGGACCAATTGGGGCTACACCTTC. Its product reads: CSASAGTNWGYTF.